These T cell receptor beta chains were read from a single sample in a study of cytomegalovirus exposure and HLA in healthy donors. Profiling relied on immunoSEQ multiplex PCR, and the TCRdb table lists in-frame clones only, not all of them. Of 83,000 or so clones in the sample, roughly 77% were seen once. Source material: PBMCs. All receptors derive from a woman in her forties in good health and CMV-seropositive. Both conserved end residues are trimmed from each CDR3.

len	v_gene	j_gene	CDR3aa
13	TRBV4-3	TRBJ2-2	ASGHGQTNTGELF
11	TRBV2	TRBJ2-7	ASNQGSGYEQY
15	TRBV5-1	TRBJ2-7	ASSLDEGGRGTYEQY
12	TRBV19	TRBJ2-7	ASSIQTGPYEQY
18	TRBV7-6	TRBJ2-2	ASNPLIGQGNEINTGELF
14	TRBV6-5	TRBJ1-2	ASSYSGTVDYYGYT
12	TRBV5-1	TRBJ1-4	ASSPGDGSEKLF
16	TRBV10-3	TRBJ2-2	AISEPTGGFRLTGELF
12	TRBV6-5	TRBJ1-5	ASRQQGIGQPQH
12	TRBV23-1	TRBJ1-5	ASSQGQVNQPQH
14	TRBV2	TRBJ2-2	ASSPTAGGETGELF
16	TRBV7-9	TRBJ2-5	ASSLSTGRGGAQETQY
13	TRBV28	TRBJ1-1	ASSLYLEPAGGAF
13	TRBV19	TRBJ1-1	ASKNLNFLNTEAF
13	TRBV4-1	TRBJ1-2	ASSRLDRGDYGYT
11	TRBV6-6	TRBJ1-5	ASSNRVGQPQH
13	TRBV6-1	TRBJ1-2	ASRNSGTGVVGYT
11	TRBV28	NA	ATFSGSSYEQY
13	TRBV19	TRBJ1-3	ASSIRGFSGNTIY
11	TRBV2	TRBJ1-1	ASSYRGDTEAF
10	TRBV19	TRBJ1-2	ASGPRSYGYT
14	TRBV4-2	TRBJ2-5	ASSQGLAGAQETQY
14	TRBV28	TRBJ1-1	ASSLANRALNTEAF